The clone carrying this T cell receptor (beta chain) turned up a few times. Its target is not known. One end of the junction varies from germline; a read error may be responsible. This specimen comes from a study of blood T cells in healthy people across ages. Broader study findings: Strong correlation linked observed beta diversity and percent naive T cells.

Combining a sample-barcoded 5' primer with a J-beta primer mix, a second PCR ran for roughly 7 to 12 cycles. TCRdb reprocessed the 5' RACE reads via MiXCR and lists one record per CDR3 protein. The sample includes over a million distinct CDR3 sequences, 35% to 50% seen only once; the top ten take about 20%. This CDR3 has 14 amino acids. CDR1 is SGHTA, CDR2 FQGNSA, per germline. The TCR sequence derives from a woman aged 60 to 75 in good health. This chain connects TRBV7-2 to TRBJ2-4; D may correspond to TRBD1 or TRBD2 (5 bases each). The sequencing sample was made of blood. The CDR3 loop reads CASSLAGRKNIQYF. The CDR3 DNA reads TGTGCCAGCAGCCTAGCAGGGAGAAAAAACATTCAGTACTTC. Full variable domain (rest looked up from reference TRBV7-2 and TRBJ2-4): GAGVSQSPSNKVTEKGKDVELRCDPISGHTALYWYRQSLGQGLEFLIYFQGNSAPDKSGLPSDRFSAERTGGSVSTLTIQRTQQEDSAVYLCASSLAGRKNIQYFGAGTRLSVL.